This entry lists 3 T cell receptor beta chains sequenced from one sample in a study of blood T cell repertoires in COVID-19. The repertoire was sequenced with immunoSEQ multiplex PCR; TCRdb's copy has only in-frame clones and lacks some. This sample carries under 300,000 clones, around 83% of them seen once, and the ten largest clones take 1.5% to 2%. The sequenced sample was peripheral blood. These receptors all stem from a man aged 30 to 39 who had recovered from COVID-19.

The chain combines TRBV28 with TRBJ1-6; D unclear. CDR1 is MDHEN, CDR2 SYDVKM, per germline. The CDR3 runs to 14 residues. The V gene lost 7 bases and the J gene lost 10 bases, with 17 bases spanning the gap. The CDR3 loop is CASNHHQSGSPLHF. For the CDR3, the DNA is TGTGCCAGCAACCACCACCAAAGCGGGTCACCCCTCCACTTT.

The CDR3 bases are TGTGCCAGCAGCTTGGGCGAGGGCAGGGGCTCCAATGAGCAGTTCTTC. Amino acids: CASSLGEGRGSNEQFF. This rearrangement joins TRBV5-8 to TRBJ2-1; D might be TRBD1 (6 bases). The germline V gene encodes CDR1 SGHTS and CDR2 YDEGEE. V was clipped by 0 bases and J by 6 bases, with 16 bases between them. The CDR3 has 16 amino acids.

The chain recombines TRBV29-1 with TRBJ1-2, with 7 positions matching TRBD1. Germline CDR1 SQVTM, CDR2 ANQGSEA. This CDR3 comprises 13 residues. Trimming at V came to 2 bases and at J to 6 bases, leaving 6 bases not matched to a gene. CDR3 amino acids: CSVETGVEDGYTF. In nucleotides, the CDR3 is TGCAGCGTTGAAACAGGGGTCGAGGATGGCTACACCTTC.